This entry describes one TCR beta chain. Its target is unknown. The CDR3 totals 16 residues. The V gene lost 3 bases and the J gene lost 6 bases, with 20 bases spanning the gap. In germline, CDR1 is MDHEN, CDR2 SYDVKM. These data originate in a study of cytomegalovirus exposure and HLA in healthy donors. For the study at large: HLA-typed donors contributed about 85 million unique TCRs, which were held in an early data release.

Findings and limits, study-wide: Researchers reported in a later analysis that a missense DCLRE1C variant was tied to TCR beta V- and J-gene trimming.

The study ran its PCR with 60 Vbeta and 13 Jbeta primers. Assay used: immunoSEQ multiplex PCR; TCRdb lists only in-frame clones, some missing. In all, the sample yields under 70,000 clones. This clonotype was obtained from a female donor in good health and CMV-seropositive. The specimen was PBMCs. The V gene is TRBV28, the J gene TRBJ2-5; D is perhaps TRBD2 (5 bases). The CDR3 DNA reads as TGTGCCAGCAGTTTTACTAGTCCGGCATCGTATCAGACCCAGTACTTC. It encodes CASSFTSPASYQTQYF.